This T cell receptor (beta chain) was profiled in a study of T cells in Graves' hyperthyroidism and ophthalmopathy. The source material, RNA transcripts, was used to amplify TCR beta CDR3 regions. The HTBI primer set drove a first-round RT-PCR of the TCR CDR3. One entry per CDR3 protein results from TCRdb running MiXCR on the multiplex PCR reads. Among hundreds of thousands of distinct CDR3 sequences, 15% to 18% were seen once, and the ten largest hold almost 8%. Uncontrolled infections, other autoimmune diseases, pregnancy or lactation led to exclusion of patients. Sequencing was performed on blood. The origin of this receptor is a woman younger than 30 with Graves' hyperthyroidism.

In DNA, the CDR3 is TGTGCCAGCAGTGACTCGGGAGACACAGATACGCAGTATTTT. This sequence encodes CASSDSGDTDTQYF. V and J are TRBV6-4 and TRBJ2-3; perhaps TRBD2 as D (5 bases). V was trimmed by 0 bases and J by 2 bases, leaving 6 bases between them. CDR1 and CDR2 (germline): MRHNA, SNTAGT. The CDR3 spans 14 residues.